The next 13 T cell receptor beta chains were all read from a single sample in a study of beta chain features in type 1 diabetes. Findings and limits, study-wide: TCRB CDR3s were moderately but significantly shorter in Type 1 diabetes patients in all four CD4+ subsets.

No antigens are known for them. Isolated RNA was reverse transcribed in full, so expressed TCRB transcripts were sequenced. Produced via immunoSEQ multiplex PCR; TCRdb's table is partial and in-frame only. The profile shows roughly 340,000 clones, about 12% of them singletons. Sequenced input: naive CD4+ T cells from blood. The receptors here all came from a woman under 30 with type 1 diabetes.

J is TRBJ1-4 and V is TRBV7-2; D call uncertain. The germline V gene has CDR1 SGHTA and CDR2 FQGNSA. This CDR3 region has 15 residues. V was cut by 10 bases and J by 0 bases, with 15 bases left in between. The CDR3 bases are TGTGCCATCTGGGAGAACAGCGCAACTAATGAAAAACTGTTTTTT. Protein: CAIWENSATNEKLFF. Full variable domain (remainder filled in from reference TRBV7-2 and TRBJ1-4): GAGVSQSPSNKVTEKGKDVELRCDPISGHTALYWYRQSLGQGLEFLIYFQGNSAPDKSGLPSDRFSAERTGGSVSTLTIQRTQQEDSAVYLCAIWENSATNEKLFFGSGTQLSVL.

Only a few counts were recorded for this clone. Here the CDR3 DNA reads TGTGCCAGCAGCGTATCCCCGGACAGCTCGCGGGGCTACACCTTC. The encoded protein is CASSVSPDSSRGYTF. The chain is built from TRBV9 and TRBJ1-2; perhaps TRBD1 as D (6 bases). The CDR3 contains 15 residues. The germline V and J ends were trimmed by 1 base and 8 bases, with 18 bases remaining between them. Per germline, CDR1 SGDLS and CDR2 YYNGEE.

The chain uses TRBV28 and TRBJ1-2; D is unresolved. Germline CDR1 MDHEN, CDR2 SYDVKM. V lost 6 bases and J lost 1, with 3 bases in between. This CDR3 is built from 11 residues. CDR3 nucleotides: TGTGCCAGCAGCCTTAACTATGGCTACACCTTC. It yields the protein CASSLNYGYTF.

The V and J genes are TRBV19 and TRBJ2-5; no firm D call. This CDR3 contains 15 residues. Germline lookup yields CDR1 LNHDA and CDR2 SQIVND (reference sequence). Deletions cut 1 base from V and 3 bases from J, with 12 bases between. The CDR3 nucleotides read TGTGCCAGTAGTATAGGAGTATCTCCTAAAGAGACCCAGTACTTC. The encoded protein is CASSIGVSPKETQYF.

The chain has TRBV5-1 and TRBJ2-1, with 7 bases identical to TRBD2. The CDR3 contains 16 residues. CDR1 SGHRS and CDR2 YFSETQ come from the germline V gene. The ends lost 3 bases at V and 7 bases at J; junction bases unmatched: 13. The CDR3, as DNA: TGCGCCAGCAGCTCGGATGGAACGATAGCGGGTAATGAGCAGTTCTTC. Its translation is CASSSDGTIAGNEQFF.

V and J are TRBV18 and TRBJ1-2; TRBD1 aligns across 9 bases. Looked up from germline, CDR1 is KGHSH and CDR2 is LQKENI. J gave up 4 bases and V 3 bases, and 6 bases lay outside the gene matches. This CDR3 region has 15 residues. The CDR3 protein is CASSPRTGEIYGYTF. The CDR3 nucleotides are TGTGCCAGCTCACCGCGGACAGGGGAAATCTATGGCTACACCTTC. Combining the CDR3 with reference TRBV18 and TRBJ1-2 gives the whole variable domain NAGVMQNPRHLVRRRGQEARLRCSPMKGHSHVYWYRQLPEEGLKFMVYLQKENIIDESGMPKERFSAEFPKEGPSILRIQQVVRGDSAAYFCASSPRTGEIYGYTFGSGTRLTVV.

The chain couples TRBV10-3 to TRBJ2-3; D is perhaps TRBD2 (6 bases). This CDR3 is built from 15 residues. Per germline, CDR1 ENHRY and CDR2 SYGVKD. V was cut by 8 bases and J by 0 bases, with 15 bases left in between. CDR3 DNA: TGTGCCATCCGGTTGGGGGGACCTAGCACAGATACGCAGTATTTT. This translates into CAIRLGGPSTDTQYF.

This clone was counted a few times. CDR3 sequence reads: CASKPSGPSTDTQYF. The CDR3 nucleotides are TGCGCCAGTAAACCAAGCGGGCCCAGCACAGATACGCAGTATTTT. J is TRBJ2-3 and V is TRBV5-1, with a possible D match to TRBD2 (6 bases). The CDR3 runs 15 residues. The germline V gene has CDR1 SGHRS and CDR2 YFSETQ. V was clipped by 8 bases and J by 0 bases, with 16 bases between them. Full variable domain (missing parts from reference TRBV5-1 and TRBJ2-3): KAGVTQTPRYLIKTRGQQVTLSCSPISGHRSVSWYQQTPGQGLQFLFEYFSETQRNKGNFPGRFSGRQFSNSRSEMNVSTLELGDSALYLCASKPSGPSTDTQYFGPGTRLTVL.

This clone appeared a few times. This CDR3 is CASSLVRGRDSPLHF. For the CDR3, the DNA is TGCGCCAGCAGCTTGGTAAGGGGAAGGGATTCACCCCTCCACTTT. The chain links TRBV5-1 to TRBJ1-6; possible D gene TRBD1, 5 bases. V lost 0 bases to trimming and J lost 8 bases, with 12 bases between them. This CDR3 has 15 amino acids. Germline CDR1 reads SGHRS; CDR2 reads YFSETQ.

The V gene is TRBV2, the J gene TRBJ2-7; D might be TRBD1 (5 bases). The CDR3 is 12 residues long. Looked up from germline, CDR1 is SNHLY and CDR2 is FYNNEI. The V end was cut by 5 bases, the J end by 4 bases, with 9 bases between. The DNA of the CDR3 is TGTGCCAGCAGTTTGACAGCATACGAGCAGTACTTC. Translation: CASSLTAYEQYF.

The chain carries TRBV5-6 and TRBJ1-5, with D tentatively TRBD1 (6 bases). Deletions cut 5 bases from V and 3 bases from J, with 15 bases between. The CDR3 covers 15 residues. Germline V CDR1 and CDR2: SGHDT, YYEEEE. The CDR3: CASRPSDSPNQPQHF. The CDR3 DNA sequence: TGTGCCAGCAGACCGTCGGACAGCCCCAATCAGCCCCAGCATTTT.

This clone was picked up a small number of times. The chain links TRBV29-1 to TRBJ1-1; 8 nucleotides agree with TRBD1. Germline-derived CDR1 and CDR2 are SQVTM and ANQGSEA. The CDR3 sequence is 13 residues long. Germline trimming cut 6 bases from V and 4 bases from J; bases unmatched to any gene: 7. CDR3 sequence reads: CSVDGTGRTEAFF. CDR3 DNA: TGCAGCGTAGATGGGACAGGACGCACTGAAGCTTTCTTT.

The gene calls are TRBV18 and TRBJ2-7; TRBD1 aligns across 7 bases. V was pared by 1 base and J by 2 bases, with 14 bases of the junction left unmatched. The CDR3 has 18 residues. Germline-derived CDR1 and CDR2 are KGHSH and LQKENI. The DNA for the CDR3 is TGTGCCAGCTCACCACTACCAGGGGGAAATTCACCAACCTACGAGCAGTACTTC. This encodes CASSPLPGGNSPTYEQYF.